Here is one T cell receptor (beta chain) with its context. The sample is drawn from a study of radiation and T cells in renal cell carcinoma. Time point denoted: baseline pretreatment blood. Treatment defined: 15 Gy SBRT to primary tumor, nephrectomy 4 weeks later. CDR1 and CDR2 from the germline V gene are DFQATT and SNEGSKA (reference sequence). With 5 bases removed from V and 4 bases from J, the gap between germline ends came to 9 bases. This CDR3 comprises 11 residues. Produced via immunoSEQ multiplex PCR; TCRdb's table is partial and in-frame only. Among 150,000 or so clones listed, approximately 87% were seen once.

The origin of this receptor is a woman in her forties or fifties with renal cell carcinoma. The chain couples TRBV20-1 to TRBJ2-7; possible D gene TRBD2, 5 bases. Material: blood, obtained from a patient whose treatment included radiotherapy and nephrectomy. Here the CDR3 reads CSAARTYEQYF. CDR3 coding DNA: TGCAGTGCTGCCCGGACTTACGAGCAGTACTTC.